Below, 13 T cell receptor beta chains from the same sample are listed, as sequenced in a study of blood T cell repertoires in COVID-19. Clones were sequenced by immunoSEQ multiplex PCR, and TCRdb holds only the in-frame ones, with some missing. The sample lists 250,000 to 300,000 clones; about four fifths were seen once. Sequenced input: peripheral blood. Receptors were obtained from a woman in her late teens or twenties with acute or convalescent COVID-19.

CDR3 DNA sequence: TGTGCCACAACACACGGGGGGCTCCACTATGGCTACACCTTC. Its translation is CATTHGGLHYGYTF. The rearrangement joins TRBV24-1 to TRBJ1-2; a possible D gene is TRBD1 (6 bases). This CDR3 comprises 14 residues. Per germline, CDR1 KGHDR and CDR2 SFDVKD. Trimming removed 10 bases at V and 3 bases at J, with 17 bases between.

This rearrangement joins TRBV18 to TRBJ2-3; TRBD2 agrees at 8 bases. The V and J ends lost 0 bases and 2 bases, in that order; junction bases with no gene match: 4. CDR3 size: 16 residues. CDR1 and CDR2 (germline): KGHSH, LQKENI. The CDR3 nucleotides are TGTGCCAGCTCACCACCTGACGGGAGGGTCACAGATACGCAGTATTTT. The encoded protein is CASSPPDGRVTDTQYF.

The rearrangement links TRBV5-4 to TRBJ1-1, with D unclear. Germline CDR1 and CDR2: SGHNT and YYREEE (reference sequence). Trimming took off 5 bases at V and 8 bases at J, with 19 bases between the two ends. CDR3 length equals 14 residues. CDR3 sequence reads: CASSLGGSRVEAFF. The CDR3 DNA reads TGTGCCAGCAGTTTAGGAGGTTCTAGAGTAGAAGCTTTCTTT.

This chain links TRBV4-2 with TRBJ2-1; the match to TRBD2 covers 9 bases. After removal of 2 bases from V and 4 bases from J, the junction contained 9 bases not matched to a gene. The germline CDR1 and CDR2 sequences are LGHNA and YNFKEQ. The CDR3 is made up of 17 amino acids. CDR3 loop: CASSQPPATSGYNEQFF. CDR3 nucleotides: TGTGCCAGCAGCCAACCCCCCGCTACTAGCGGGTACAATGAGCAGTTCTTC.

The chain links TRBV7-9 to TRBJ2-7; 11 bases align to TRBD2. Trimming removed 4 bases from V and 3 bases from J; junction bases left unmatched: 8. CDR1 is SEHNR and CDR2 is FQNEAQ in the germline V gene (reference sequence). The CDR3 spans 16 residues. This chain's CDR3 is CASSYTGTSGYYEQYF. CDR3 coding DNA: TGTGCCAGCAGCTATACCGGGACTAGCGGATACTACGAGCAGTACTTC.

The CDR3 here is CASSQPRVAGEETQYF. The CDR3 bases are TGTGCCAGCAGCCAACCCCGAGTGGCAGGGGAAGAGACCCAGTACTTC. This chain uses TRBV14 with TRBJ2-5; D is possibly TRBD1 (6 bases). Germline CDR1 and CDR2: SGHDN and FVKESK. This CDR3 is 16 amino acids long. V was cut by 2 bases and J by 3 bases, with 16 bases left in between.

The chain recombines TRBV5-5 with TRBJ2-1; 8 nucleotides match TRBD2. The ends lost 0 bases at V and 1 base at J; junction bases unmatched: 3. The CDR3 length is 16 residues. The germline gives CDR1 SGHKS, CDR2 YYEKEE (reference sequence). The CDR3 is CASSLDASGSYNEQFF. CDR3 DNA sequence: TGTGCCAGCAGCTTGGATGCTAGCGGGTCCTACAATGAGCAGTTCTTC.

The V call is TRBV3-1 (or the pseudogene TRBV3-2), the J call TRBJ1-4; 7 bases line up with TRBD1. The V and J ends lost 1 base and 8 bases, in that order; junction bases with no gene match: 7. The CDR3 totals 15 residues. Looked up from germline, CDR1 is LGHDT and CDR2 is YNNKEL (reference sequence). The CDR3, as DNA: TGTGCCAGCAGCCAAGTTCCGACAGGGAACGAAAAACTGTTTTTT. It translates to CASSQVPTGNEKLFF.

This chain joins TRBV4-3 and TRBJ2-7, with D perhaps TRBD2 (5 bases). CDR1 and CDR2 (germline): LGHNA, YSLEER. The CDR3 sequence is 15 residues long. Trimming stripped 4 bases from V and 0 bases from J, with 13 bases between. This chain's CDR3 is CASSLLEVTSYEQYF. Here the CDR3 DNA reads TGCGCCAGCAGCCTCCTGGAGGTAACCTCCTACGAGCAGTACTTC.

The chain couples TRBV15 to TRBJ1-4; TRBD1 agrees at 8 bases. CDR1 LNHNV and CDR2 YYDKDF come from the germline V gene (reference sequence). Trimming took 3 bases from V and 8 from J; bases not matched to a gene: 5. The CDR3 length is 14 residues. CDR3 amino acids: CATSRDRAGEKLFF. CDR3 coding DNA: TGTGCCACCAGCAGGGACAGGGCAGGGGAAAAACTGTTTTTT.

This chain connects TRBV6-5 to TRBJ1-6; D is ambiguous. This CDR3 region has 14 residues. V lost 5 bases, J lost 6 bases, and 11 bases lay in between. CDR1 is MNHEY, CDR2 SVGAGI, per germline. CDR3 loop: CASSIDTLNSPLHF. The CDR3 bases are TGTGCCAGCAGTATAGACACTCTTAATTCACCCCTCCACTTT.

This chain uses TRBV5-5 with TRBJ1-6, with 7 bases identical to TRBD1. CDR1 is SGHKS, CDR2 YYEKEE, per germline (reference sequence). Germline trimming cut 6 bases from V and 7 bases from J; bases unmatched to any gene: 16. There are 17 residues in the CDR3. CDR3 amino acids: CASTNLGSGGKNSPLHF. CDR3 in DNA: TGTGCCAGCACCAACCTGGGGTCAGGGGGTAAGAATTCACCCCTCCACTTT.

The chain is built from TRBV19 and TRBJ2-7; 9 positions match TRBD1. Germline V CDR1 and CDR2: LNHDA, SQIVND (reference sequence). The V gene end was trimmed by 5 bases and the J gene end by 4 bases; junction bases not matched to a gene: 6. The CDR3 runs to 14 residues. CDR3 nucleotides: TGTGCCAGTAGTCCCGGGACAGGGAGGTACGAGCAGTACTTC. Its protein is CASSPGTGRYEQYF. Full variable domain (outside the CDR3, taken from reference TRBV19 and TRBJ2-7): DGGITQSPKYLFRKEGQNVTLSCEQNLNHDAMYWYRQDPGQGLRLIYYSQIVNDFQKGDIAEGYSVSREKKESFPLTVTSAQKNPTAFYLCASSPGTGRYEQYFGPGTRLTVT.